This TCR beta chain was sequenced for a study of blood T cell repertoires in COVID-19. The CDR3 contains 15 residues. V lost 7 bases to trimming and J lost 2 bases; unmatched junction nucleotides: 10. In germline, CDR1 is SNHLY, CDR2 FYNNEI. Clones were sequenced by immunoSEQ multiplex PCR, and TCRdb holds only the in-frame ones, with some missing. The data show nearly 100,000 clones, about 86% seen once. This receptor was obtained from a man older than 75 with acute or convalescent COVID-19. Sequencing used peripheral blood. The chain couples TRBV2 to TRBJ2-7; 8 bases map to TRBD1. DNA for the CDR3: TGTGCCAGCACTCCCGACGGACAGGGACCCTACGAGCAGTACTTC. It specifies CASTPDGQGPYEQYF.